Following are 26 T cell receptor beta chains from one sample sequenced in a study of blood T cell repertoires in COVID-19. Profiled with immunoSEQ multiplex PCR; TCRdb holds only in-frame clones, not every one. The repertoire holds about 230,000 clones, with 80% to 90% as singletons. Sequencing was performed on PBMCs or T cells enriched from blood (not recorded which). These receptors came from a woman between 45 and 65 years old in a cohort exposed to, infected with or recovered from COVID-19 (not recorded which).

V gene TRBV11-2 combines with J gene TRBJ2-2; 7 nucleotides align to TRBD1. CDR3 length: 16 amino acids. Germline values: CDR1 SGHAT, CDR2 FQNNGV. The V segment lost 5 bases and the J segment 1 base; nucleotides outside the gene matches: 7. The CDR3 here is CASSPRTGMNTGELFF. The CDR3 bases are TGTGCCAGCAGCCCTCGGACAGGAATGAACACCGGGGAGCTGTTTTTT.

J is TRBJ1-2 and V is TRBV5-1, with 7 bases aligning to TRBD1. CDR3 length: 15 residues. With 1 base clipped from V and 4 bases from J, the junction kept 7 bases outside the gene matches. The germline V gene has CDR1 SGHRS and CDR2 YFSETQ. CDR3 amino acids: CASSLPGQEGYGYTF. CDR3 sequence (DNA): TGCGCCAGCAGCTTGCCCGGACAGGAAGGCTATGGCTACACCTTC.

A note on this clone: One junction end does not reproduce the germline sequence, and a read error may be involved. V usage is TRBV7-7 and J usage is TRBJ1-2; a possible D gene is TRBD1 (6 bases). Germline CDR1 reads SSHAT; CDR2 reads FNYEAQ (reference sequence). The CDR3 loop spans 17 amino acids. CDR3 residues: CASSLAQGMAANYGYTF. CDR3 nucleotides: TGTGCTAGCAGCTTAGCTCAGGGGATGGCGGCTAACTATGGCTACACCTTC.

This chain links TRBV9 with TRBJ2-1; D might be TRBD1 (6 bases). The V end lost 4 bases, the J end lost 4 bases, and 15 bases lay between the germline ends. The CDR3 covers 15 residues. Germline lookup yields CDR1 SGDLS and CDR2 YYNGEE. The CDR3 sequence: CASSRGQISYNEQFF. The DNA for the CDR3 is TGTGCCAGCAGCCGTGGACAGATCTCATACAATGAGCAGTTCTTC.

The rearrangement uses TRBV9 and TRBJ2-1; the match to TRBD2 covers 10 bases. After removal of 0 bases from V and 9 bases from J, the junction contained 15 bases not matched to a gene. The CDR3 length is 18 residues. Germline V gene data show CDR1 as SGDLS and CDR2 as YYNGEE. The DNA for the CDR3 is TGTGCCAGCAGCGTAGAGGAGATTAGCGGGGGGCCTGATGGTGAGCAGTTCTTC. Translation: CASSVEEISGGPDGEQFF.

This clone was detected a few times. The CDR3 region has the DNA TGTGCCAGCAGCGTAGAGGCAGGCAATTCACCCCTCCACTTT. Translation: CASSVEAGNSPLHF. The chain carries TRBV9 and TRBJ1-6, with D hard to call. Germline V gene data show CDR1 as SGDLS and CDR2 as YYNGEE. This CDR3 has 14 residues. Trimming took off 0 bases at V and 7 bases at J, with 8 bases between the two ends.

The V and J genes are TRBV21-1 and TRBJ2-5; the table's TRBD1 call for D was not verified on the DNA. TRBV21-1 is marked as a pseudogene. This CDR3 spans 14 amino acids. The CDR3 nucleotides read TGTGCCAGCCCGGGACAGGGCGTAGTGGAGACCCAGTACTTC. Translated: CASPGQGVVETQYF.

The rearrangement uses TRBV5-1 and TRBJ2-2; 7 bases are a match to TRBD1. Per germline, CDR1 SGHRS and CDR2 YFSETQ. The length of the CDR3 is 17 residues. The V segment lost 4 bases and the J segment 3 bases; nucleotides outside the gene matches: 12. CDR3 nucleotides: TGCGCCAGCAGCCGAAAACAGGGGCAGTCGGACACCGGGGAGCTGTTTTTT. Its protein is CASSRKQGQSDTGELFF.

In nucleotides, the CDR3 is TGTGCCAGCAGCCCCCGACAGGGGGCGCTTGGTGGCTACACCTTC. Its protein is CASSPRQGALGGYTF. The rearrangement joins TRBV9 to TRBJ1-2, with 10 bases lining up with TRBD1. This CDR3 spans 15 amino acids. Trimming cost V 4 bases and J 7 bases; bases outside gene matches: 10. In germline, CDR1 is SGDLS, CDR2 YYNGEE. The full variable domain, its missing parts supplied by reference TRBV9 and TRBJ1-2, is DSGVTQTPKHLITATGQRVTLRCSPRSGDLSVYWYQQSLDQGLQFLIQYYNGEERAKGNILERFSAQQFPDLHSELNLSSLELGDSALYFCASSPRQGALGGYTFGSGTRLTVV.

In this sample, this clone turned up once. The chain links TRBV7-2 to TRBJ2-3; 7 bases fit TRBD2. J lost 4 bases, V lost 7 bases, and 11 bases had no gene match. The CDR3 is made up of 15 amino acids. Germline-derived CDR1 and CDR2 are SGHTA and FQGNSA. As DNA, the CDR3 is TGTGCCAGCACCCAAGTGGGAGGGCTCGCAGATACGCAGTATTTT. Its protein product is CASTQVGGLADTQYF.

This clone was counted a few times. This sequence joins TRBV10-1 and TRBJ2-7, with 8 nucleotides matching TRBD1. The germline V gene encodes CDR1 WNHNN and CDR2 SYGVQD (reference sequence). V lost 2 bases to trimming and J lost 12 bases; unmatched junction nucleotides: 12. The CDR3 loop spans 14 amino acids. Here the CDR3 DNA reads TGCGCCAGCAGTGAGCGGGGGACAGGAACCCCGATGTACTTC. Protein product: CASSERGTGTPMYF.

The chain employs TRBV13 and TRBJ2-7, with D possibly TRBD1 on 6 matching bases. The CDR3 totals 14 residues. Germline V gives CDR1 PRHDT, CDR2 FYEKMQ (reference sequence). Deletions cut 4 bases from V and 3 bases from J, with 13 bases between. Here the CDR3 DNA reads TGTGCCAGCAGCTCCCCAGGGGCCTTCTACGAGCAGTACTTC. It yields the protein CASSSPGAFYEQYF.

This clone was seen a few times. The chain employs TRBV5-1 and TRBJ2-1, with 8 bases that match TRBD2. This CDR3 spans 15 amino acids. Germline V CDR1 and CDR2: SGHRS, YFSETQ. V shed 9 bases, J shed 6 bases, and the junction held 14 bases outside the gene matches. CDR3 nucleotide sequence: TGCGCCACCCAGAATCGGGGGGGCCCGGGCAATGAGCAGTTCTTC. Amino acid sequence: CATQNRGGPGNEQFF.

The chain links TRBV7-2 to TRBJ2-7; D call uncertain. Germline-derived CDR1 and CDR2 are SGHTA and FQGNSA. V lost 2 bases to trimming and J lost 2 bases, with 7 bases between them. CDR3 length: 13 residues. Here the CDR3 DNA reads TGTGCCAGCAGCTTATACCAGACCTACGAGCAGTACTTC. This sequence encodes CASSLYQTYEQYF.

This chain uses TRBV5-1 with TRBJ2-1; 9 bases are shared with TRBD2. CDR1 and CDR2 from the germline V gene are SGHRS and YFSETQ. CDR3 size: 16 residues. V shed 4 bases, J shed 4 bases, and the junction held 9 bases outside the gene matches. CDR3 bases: TGCGCCAGCAGCCCCCAAGTAGCGGGGGCATACAATGAGCAGTTCTTC. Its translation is CASSPQVAGAYNEQFF.

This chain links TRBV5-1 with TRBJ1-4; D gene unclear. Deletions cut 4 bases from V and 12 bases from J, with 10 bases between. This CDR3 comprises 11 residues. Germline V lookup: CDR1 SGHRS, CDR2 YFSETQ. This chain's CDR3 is CASSDRGQLFF. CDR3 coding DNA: TGCGCCAGCAGCGACCGTGGGCAACTGTTTTTT.

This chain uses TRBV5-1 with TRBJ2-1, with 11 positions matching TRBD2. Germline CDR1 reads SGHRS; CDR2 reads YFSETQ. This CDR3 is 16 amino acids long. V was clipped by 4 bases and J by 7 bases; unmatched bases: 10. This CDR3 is CASSVNSGGAQNEQFF. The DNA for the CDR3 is TGCGCCAGCAGCGTAAATAGCGGGGGGGCACAGAATGAGCAGTTCTTC.

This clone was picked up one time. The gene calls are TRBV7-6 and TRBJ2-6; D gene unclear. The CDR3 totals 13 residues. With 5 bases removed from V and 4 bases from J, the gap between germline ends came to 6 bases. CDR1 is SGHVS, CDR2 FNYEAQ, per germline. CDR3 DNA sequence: TGTGCCAGCAGCGCCGCGGGGGCCAACGTCCTGACTTTC. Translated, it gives CASSAAGANVLTF.

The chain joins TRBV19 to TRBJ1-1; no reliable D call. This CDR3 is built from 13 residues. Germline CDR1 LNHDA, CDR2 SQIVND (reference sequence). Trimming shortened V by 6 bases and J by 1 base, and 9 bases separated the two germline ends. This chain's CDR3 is CASRQPGNTEAFF. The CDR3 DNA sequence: TGTGCCAGTAGACAACCGGGGAACACTGAAGCTTTCTTT.

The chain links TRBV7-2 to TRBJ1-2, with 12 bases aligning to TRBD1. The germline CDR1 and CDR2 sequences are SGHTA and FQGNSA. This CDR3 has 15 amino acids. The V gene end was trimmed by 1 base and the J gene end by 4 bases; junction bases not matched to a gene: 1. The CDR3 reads CASSLGGQGAYGYTF. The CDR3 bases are TGTGCCAGCAGCTTAGGGGGACAGGGGGCCTATGGCTACACCTTC.

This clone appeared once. In nucleotides, the CDR3 is TGCGCCAGCAGAGAACCGGGACAGGCGAGGGGCTACACCTTC. As protein: CASREPGQARGYTF. The chain joins TRBV5-1 to TRBJ1-2; 8 bases align to TRBD1. The CDR3 is 14 residues long. Losses at the gene ends were 5 bases for V and 8 bases for J; bases not matched to a gene: 11. Germline V lookup: CDR1 SGHRS, CDR2 YFSETQ.

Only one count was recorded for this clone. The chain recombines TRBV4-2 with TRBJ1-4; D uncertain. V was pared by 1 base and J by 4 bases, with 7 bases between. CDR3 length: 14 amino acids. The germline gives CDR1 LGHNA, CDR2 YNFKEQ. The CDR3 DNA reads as TGTGCCAGCAGCCAAGCCCCTAGTAATGAAAAACTGTTTTTT. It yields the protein CASSQAPSNEKLFF.

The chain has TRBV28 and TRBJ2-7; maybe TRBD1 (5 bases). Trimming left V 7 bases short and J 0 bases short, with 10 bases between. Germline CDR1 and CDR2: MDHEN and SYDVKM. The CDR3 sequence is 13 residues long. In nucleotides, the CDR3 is TGTGCCAGCAATGGCAGGGACTCCTACGAGCAGTACTTC. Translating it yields CASNGRDSYEQYF.

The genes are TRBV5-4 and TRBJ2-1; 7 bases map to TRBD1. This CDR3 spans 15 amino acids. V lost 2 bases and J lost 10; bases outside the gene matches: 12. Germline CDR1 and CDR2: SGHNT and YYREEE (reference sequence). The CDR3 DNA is TGTGCCAGCAGCTTTCAAGACAGGGTTCAAGACGAGCAGTTCTTC. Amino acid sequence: CASSFQDRVQDEQFF.

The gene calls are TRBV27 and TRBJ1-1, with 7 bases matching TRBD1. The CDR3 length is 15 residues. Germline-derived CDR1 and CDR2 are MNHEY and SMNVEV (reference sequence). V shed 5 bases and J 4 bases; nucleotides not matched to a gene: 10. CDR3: CASSPTTGWATEAFF. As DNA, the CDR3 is TGTGCCAGCAGTCCAACGACAGGGTGGGCCACTGAAGCTTTCTTT.

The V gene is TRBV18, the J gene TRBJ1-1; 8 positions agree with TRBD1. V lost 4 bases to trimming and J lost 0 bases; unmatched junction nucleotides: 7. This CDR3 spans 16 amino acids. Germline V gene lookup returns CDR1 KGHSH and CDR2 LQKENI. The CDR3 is CASSLTWTGMNTEAFF. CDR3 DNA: TGTGCCAGCTCACTTACTTGGACAGGGATGAACACTGAAGCTTTCTTT. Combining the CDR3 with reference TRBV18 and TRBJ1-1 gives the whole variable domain NAGVMQNPRHLVRRRGQEARLRCSPMKGHSHVYWYRQLPEEGLKFMVYLQKENIIDESGMPKERFSAEFPKEGPSILRIQQVVRGDSAAYFCASSLTWTGMNTEAFFGQGTRLTVV.